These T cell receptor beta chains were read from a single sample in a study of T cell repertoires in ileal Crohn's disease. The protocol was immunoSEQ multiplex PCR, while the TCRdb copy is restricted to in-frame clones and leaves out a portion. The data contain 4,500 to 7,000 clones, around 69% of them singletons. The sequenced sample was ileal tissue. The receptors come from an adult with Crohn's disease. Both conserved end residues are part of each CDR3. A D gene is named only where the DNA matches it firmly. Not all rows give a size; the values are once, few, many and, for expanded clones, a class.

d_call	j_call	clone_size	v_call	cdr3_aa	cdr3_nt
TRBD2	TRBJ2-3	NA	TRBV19	CASKGTRGRGTDTQYF	TGTGCCAGTAAGGGGACTAGGGGCCGGGGCACAGATACGCAGTATTTT
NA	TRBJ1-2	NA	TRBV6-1	CASSFPDSNYGYTF	TGTGCCAGCAGCTTCCCCGACAGTAACTATGGCTACACCTTC
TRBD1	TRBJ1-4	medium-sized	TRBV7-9	CASRGGGAGEKLFF	TGTGCCAGCAGAGGAGGGGGCGCGGGGGAAAAACTGTTTTTT
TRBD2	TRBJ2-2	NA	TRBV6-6	CASSYSRGGYTGELFF	TGTGCCAGCAGTTACTCCCGGGGGGGCTACACCGGGGAGCTGTTTTTT
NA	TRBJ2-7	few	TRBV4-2	CASSSGAVYEQYF	TGTGCCAGCAGCTCTGGGGCGGTGTACGAGCAGTACTTC
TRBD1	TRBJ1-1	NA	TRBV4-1	CASSLQGDTEAFF	TGCGCCAGCAGCCTCCAGGGGGACACTGAAGCTTTCTTT
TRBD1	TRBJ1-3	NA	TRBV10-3	CAIMRDRGISGNTIYF	TGTGCCATCATGCGGGACAGGGGTATATCTGGAAACACCATATATTTT
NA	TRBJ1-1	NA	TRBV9	CASSRGGQNTEAFF	TGTGCCAGCAGTCGTGGGGGCCAGAACACTGAAGCTTTCTTT
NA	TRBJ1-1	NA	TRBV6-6	CASSYSRAGNTEAFF	TGTGCCAGCAGTTACTCGAGAGCGGGGAACACTGAAGCTTTCTTT
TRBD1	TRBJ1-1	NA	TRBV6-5	CASSVRQGANTEAFF	TGTGCCAGCAGTGTCCGACAGGGGGCGAACACTGAAGCTTTCTTT
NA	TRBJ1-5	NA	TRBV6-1	CASSVSYDQPQHF	TGTGCCAGCAGTGTATCTTATGATCAGCCCCAGCATTTT
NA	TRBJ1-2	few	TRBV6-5	CASSSQGFVYGYTF	TGTGCCAGCAGTTCCCAGGGGTTCGTCTATGGCTACACCTTC
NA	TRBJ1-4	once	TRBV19	CASTMLGAANEKLFF	TGTGCCAGTACCATGTTGGGGGCCGCTAATGAAAAACTGTTTTTT
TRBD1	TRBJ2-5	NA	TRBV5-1	CASSFWTGGGTQYF	TGCGCCAGCAGCTTCTGGACAGGGGGTGGGACCCAGTACTTC
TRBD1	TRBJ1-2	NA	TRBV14	CASSPGTAWGYTF	TGTGCCAGCAGCCCTGGGACAGCTTGGGGCTACACCTTC
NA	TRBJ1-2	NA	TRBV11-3	CASSLRGGDGYTF	TGTGCCAGCAGCTTACGGGGGGGTGATGGCTACACCTTC
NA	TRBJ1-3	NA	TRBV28	CASSLRGTSSGNTIYF	TGTGCCAGCAGCCTCAGGGGAACTAGCTCTGGAAACACCATATATTTT
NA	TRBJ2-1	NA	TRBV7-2	CASYPSVSSYNEQFF	TGTGCCAGTTACCCTAGCGTTAGCTCCTACAATGAGCAGTTCTTC
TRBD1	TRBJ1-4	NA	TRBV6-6	CASSSPEGARGKLFF	TGTGCCAGCAGCTCCCCCGAGGGGGCGCGAGGAAAACTGTTTTTT
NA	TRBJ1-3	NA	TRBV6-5	CASSYSTGNTGNTIYF	TGTGCCAGCAGTTACTCCACGGGAAACACTGGAAACACCATATATTTT
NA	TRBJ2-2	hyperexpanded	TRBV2	CASSDAMNTGELFF	TGTGCCAGCAGTGATGCGATGAACACCGGGGAGCTGTTTTTT
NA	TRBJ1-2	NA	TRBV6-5	CASSPDRVYGYTF	TGTGCCAGCAGTCCGGACAGAGTCTATGGCTACACCTTC
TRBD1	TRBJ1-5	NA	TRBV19	CASSIGRGGNQPQHF	TGTGCCAGTAGTATCGGCAGGGGGGGCAATCAGCCCCAGCATTTT
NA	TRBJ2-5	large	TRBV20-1	CSAERTLTQYF	TGCAGTGCAGAGCGGACCCTGACCCAGTACTTC
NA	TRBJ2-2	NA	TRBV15	CATSRGRSGSGELFF	TGTGCCACCAGCAGAGGACGTTCCGGGTCCGGGGAGCTGTTTTTT
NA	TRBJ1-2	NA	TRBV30	CAWSVQWRLPANYGYTF	TGTGCCTGGAGTGTACAATGGCGGCTACCAGCTAACTATGGCTACACCTTC
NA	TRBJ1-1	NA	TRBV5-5	CASSSLGTTEAFF	TGTGCCAGCAGCTCCTTGGGGACTACTGAAGCTTTCTTT
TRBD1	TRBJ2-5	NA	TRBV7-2	CASGPGQGGETQYF	TGTGCCAGCGGACCGGGACAGGGTGGAGAGACCCAGTACTTC